Below, one T cell receptor (beta chain) is given with its context. What it binds is not known. This record belongs to a study of OX40 agonist ivuxolimab in advanced cancers. On the study more broadly: Patients were dosed intravenously with ivuxolimab at 0.01 to 10 mg/kg every 2 weeks.

Findings and caveats of the study: Individuals who were partial responders at 0.1-3.0 mg/kg had clonal expansion that ranked among the lowest. The study observed clonal expansion of CD4+ and CD8+ blood T cells by week 6 at 0.1 to 3.0 mg/kg. The study did not work out the antigen specificity of the expanded peripheral T cells.

CDR3 length: 12 residues. Per germline, CDR1 MNHNS and CDR2 SASEGT. Trimming stripped 6 bases from V and 3 bases from J, with 9 bases between. Generated by immunoSEQ multiplex PCR, the TCRdb table keeps only in-frame clones and is missing some. The sample lists 70,000 or so clones; around 85% were seen once. The clonotype originates from an adult with an advanced solid tumor such as melanoma, head and neck, liver or kidney cancer. This chain links TRBV6-1 with TRBJ2-7; D gene ambiguous. The sample here was CD4+ or CD8+ T cells sorted from blood, taken in a trial of the OX40 agonist ivuxolimab. CDR3 sequence reads: CASRSSFYEQYF. CDR3 DNA sequence: TGTGCCAGCAGGTCCTCCTTCTACGAGCAGTACTTC.